This T cell receptor (beta chain) was recovered during a study of shared clonotypes between healthy human individuals. Looking at the study overall: CD8 memory received one plate per donor, CD8 naive two, CD4 memory three and CD4 naive three.

This clone showed up just once. This table comes from immunoSEQ multiplex PCR, and its TCRdb copy is limited to in-frame clones, with some not included. The sample consists of roughly 2.2 million clones, 92% of them appearing once. This CDR3 is 16 amino acids long. The V gene end was trimmed by 5 bases and the J gene end by 4 bases; junction bases not matched to a gene: 7. Germline V gives CDR1 MNHEY, CDR2 SMNVEV (reference sequence). The chain has TRBV27 and TRBJ2-1, with 11 bases that match TRBD2. Sequenced material: naive CD4+ T cells from PBMCs. As to subset: CD45RA+ positively selected. The source of this sequence is a man between 18 and 35 years old in good health. Some clones in this sample may be carry-over from other donors' samples. CDR3 sequence reads: CASSTLAGGMYNEQFF. The CDR3 DNA reads TGTGCCAGCAGTACCTTAGCGGGAGGGATGTACAATGAGCAGTTCTTC.